The 13 T cell receptor beta chains presented below share a single source sample, sequenced in a study of T-cell reconstitution after alpha-beta-depleted transplantation in children. Unique molecular identifiers were built into the TCRbeta library. TCRdb reanalysed the PCR reads using MiXCR and keeps one entry per CDR3 protein. The sample includes more than 200,000 distinct CDR3 sequences, under 30% of them seen just once. The sequencing here drew on PBMCs, taken before TCRalphabeta/CD19-depleted stem cell transplant. The receptor source for this set is a girl aged 2 to 9 with Fanconi anemia, due to receive a stem cell transplant.

V and J are TRBV6-1 and TRBJ2-7, with no clear D. Trimming took off 5 bases at V and 3 bases at J, with 14 bases between the two ends. This CDR3 region has 14 residues. Germline V CDR1 and CDR2: MNHNS, SASEGT. DNA of the CDR3: TGTGCCAGCAGTCTGGACCGTTTTGACTACGAGCAGTACTTC. This codes for CASSLDRFDYEQYF.

The V gene is TRBV10-3, the J gene TRBJ2-3, with 7 nucleotides matching TRBD2. Trimming took 10 bases from V and 0 from J; bases not matched to a gene: 10. CDR3 length: 15 amino acids. The germline V gene encodes CDR1 ENHRY and CDR2 SYGVKD. The CDR3 DNA sequence: TGTGCCACCATCTCTAGCGGACCTAGCACAGATACGCAGTATTTT. It specifies CATISSGPSTDTQYF.

V is TRBV11-1 and J is TRBJ2-7; 8 positions agree with TRBD1. From germline, CDR1 is SGHAT and CDR2 FQDESV (reference sequence). This CDR3 is built from 17 residues. J was trimmed by 4 bases and V by 5 bases; bases with no gene match: 16. The CDR3, as DNA: TGTGCCAGCAGCCTACGAAAGGGTCAGGGGGCGTGGTACGAGCAGTACTTC. This codes for CASSLRKGQGAWYEQYF.

The V and J genes are TRBV6-5 and TRBJ2-1; D might be TRBD2 (6 bases). This CDR3 has 15 amino acids. CDR1 and CDR2 from the germline V gene are MNHEY and SVGAGI. V lost 2 bases, J lost 4 bases, and 12 bases lay in between. CDR3 sequence reads: CASSYEPSVYNEQFF. The DNA of the CDR3 is TGTGCCAGCAGTTACGAGCCTAGCGTATACAATGAGCAGTTCTTC.

The chain combines TRBV20-1 with TRBJ2-5; D call uncertain. CDR1 DFQATT and CDR2 SNEGSKA come from the germline V gene (reference sequence). V lost 2 bases to trimming and J lost 2 bases, with 6 bases between them. The CDR3 runs to 12 residues. This chain's CDR3 is CSARRPQETQYF. The CDR3 bases are TGCAGTGCTAGACGCCCACAAGAGACCCAGTACTTC.

In this sample, this clonotype turned up many times. This chain connects TRBV6-1 to TRBJ1-2, with D possibly matching TRBD1 (5 bases). This CDR3 spans 15 amino acids. Germline-derived CDR1 and CDR2 are MNHNS and SASEGT. The V gene lost 2 bases and the J gene lost 2 bases, with 12 bases spanning the gap. For the CDR3, the DNA is TGTGCCAGCAGTGAAAGTGGGGGAGGGAACTATGGCTACACCTTC. It codes for CASSESGGGNYGYTF.

On this clonotype: A read error is possible here, since a much larger clone lies one base away. The conserved final phenylalanine or tryptophan is absent from the CDR3, which likely points to a read error. The V gene is TRBV20-1, the J gene TRBJ2-1; no firm D call. Trimming removed 3 bases from V and 7 bases from J, with 19 bases in between. Germline V lookup: CDR1 DFQATT, CDR2 SNEGSKA (reference sequence). This CDR3 comprises 15 residues. The DNA for the CDR3 is TGCAGTGCTAGTAGTGGGCCTATCGTGGGGAATGAGCAGTTCTTA. Translated: CSASSGPIVGNEQFL.

The genes are TRBV20-1 and TRBJ1-2; 8 positions agree with TRBD1. The CDR3 length is 11 residues. Trimming took 3 bases from V and 6 from J; bases not matched to a gene: 0. Per the germline V gene, CDR1 is DFQATT and CDR2 is SNEGSKA (reference sequence). This chain's CDR3 is CSARTGDGYTF. CDR3 in DNA: TGCAGTGCTAGGACAGGGGATGGCTACACCTTC.

The gene calls are TRBV7-3 and TRBJ2-5; D remains ambiguous. Germline V gene lookup returns CDR1 SGHTA and CDR2 FQGTGA. The CDR3 totals 13 residues. V was pared by 5 bases and J by 5 bases, with 12 bases between. The CDR3 protein is CASSPVIGETQYF. CDR3 nucleotide sequence: TGTGCCAGCAGCCCGGTTATCGGGGAGACCCAGTACTTC.

This chain connects TRBV7-3 to TRBJ2-1; D possibly corresponds to TRBD2 (7 bases). Germline V lookup: CDR1 SGHTA, CDR2 FQGTGA. The ends were cut back, 1 base at V and 7 bases at J, with 17 bases in the middle. The CDR3 extends over 16 amino acids. CDR3 DNA sequence: TGTGCCAGCAGCTTAAGTGGGGGGGCTCAGAGGAATGAGCAGTTCTTC. Its protein is CASSLSGGAQRNEQFF.

This clonotype was recorded at least ten times. This chain joins TRBV29-1 and TRBJ1-4; tentatively, D is TRBD1 (5 bases). Germline V CDR1 and CDR2: SQVTM, ANQGSEA. The CDR3 has 12 amino acids. V lost 6 bases, J lost 6 bases, and 11 bases lay in between. The DNA of the CDR3 is TGCAGCGTATTGGGGCCGCATGAAAAACTGTTTTTT. Translated, it gives CSVLGPHEKLFF.

This chain uses TRBV27 with TRBJ1-1; 7 bases map to TRBD1. Germline CDR1 is MNHEY and CDR2 is SMNVEV (reference sequence). V lost 5 bases and J lost 4; bases outside the gene matches: 10. This CDR3 region has 15 residues. CDR3 protein: CASSPDWSGGTEAFF. The CDR3 DNA reads TGTGCCAGCAGTCCAGACTGGTCAGGGGGCACTGAAGCTTTCTTT.

V is TRBV4-2 and J is TRBJ1-2; TRBD1 aligns across 8 bases. Germline values: CDR1 LGHNA, CDR2 YNFKEQ. V gave up 1 base and J gave up 7 bases; unmatched junction bases: 8. The CDR3 is made up of 15 amino acids. CDR3 sequence: CASSQGDRGYFGYTF. The CDR3 DNA reads as TGTGCCAGCAGCCAAGGCGACAGGGGCTATTTTGGCTACACCTTC.